Listed below are T cell receptor beta chains from one sample, sequenced in a study of shared clonotypes between healthy human individuals. Clones were sequenced by immunoSEQ multiplex PCR, and TCRdb holds only the in-frame ones, with some missing. Of about 2.3 million clones listed, around 93% are singletons. What was sequenced was naive CD4+ T cells from PBMCs. These receptors all stem from a man aged 18 to 29 in good health. Some clones in this sample may be carry-over from other donors' samples. CDR3s include the opening cysteine and the closing phenylalanine or tryptophan. Each record gives: V gene, J gene, clone size, D gene, CDR3 protein, CDR3 DNA. A D gene is named only where the DNA matches it firmly. Part of the rows lack a size; the others show once, few, many or a class for expanded clones.

TRBV7-3,TRBJ2-3,.,TRBD1,CASSFTGGFAQYF,TGTGCCAGCAGTTTTACAGGGGGGTTCGCGCAGTATTTT
TRBV7-2,TRBJ2-2,once,.,CASSSDGLLVRTGELFF,TGTGCCAGCAGCTCCGATGGTCTGTTAGTTCGGACCGGGGAGCTGTTTTTT
TRBV6-4,TRBJ2-3,.,TRBD2,CASSRTSGRTDTQYF,TGTGCCAGCAGTCGGACTAGCGGGAGGACAGATACGCAGTATTTT
TRBV7-2,TRBJ2-5,.,.,CASSLRGAQFQETQYF,TGTGCCAGCAGCCTCAGGGGCGCACAGTTCCAAGAGACCCAGTACTTC
TRBV6-6,TRBJ1-5,.,.,CASSRNQPQHF,TGTGCCAGCAGTCGAAATCAGCCCCAGCATTTT
TRBV10-2,TRBJ2-3,.,.,CASSELYRASTDTQYF,TGCGCCAGCAGTGAGTTGTACAGGGCTAGCACAGATACGCAGTATTTT
TRBV11-2,TRBJ2-1,.,.,CASSLGDLAAVF,TGTGCCAGCAGCCTCGGTGATCTAGCCGCGGTCTTC
TRBV18,TRBJ2-5,.,.,CASSPAPTTQETQYF,TGTGCCAGCTCCCCAGCCCCAACCACACAAGAGACCCAGTACTTC
TRBV10-3,TRBJ2-4,.,.,CAISDGSGQNIQYF,TGTGCCATCAGTGATGGTAGCGGTCAAAACATTCAGTACTTC
TRBV6-5,TRBJ2-7,.,TRBD2,CASSYQSGSPHEQYF,TGTGCCAGCAGTTACCAGAGCGGGAGTCCCCACGAGCAGTACTTC
TRBV28,TRBJ2-1,.,TRBD1,CASDPRTGYNEQFF,TGTGCCAGCGACCCCCGGACAGGATACAATGAGCAGTTCTTC
TRBV28,TRBJ1-1,few,.,CASSLLNTEAFF,TGTGCCAGCAGTTTACTCAACACTGAAGCTTTCTTT
TRBV19,TRBJ2-3,.,TRBD2,CASSSSGSRSDTQYF,TGTGCCAGTAGTAGTAGCGGGAGTCGGTCAGATACGCAGTATTTT
TRBV28,TRBJ2-7,.,TRBD2,CASSLLRAGLAYEQYF,TGTGCCAGCAGTTTATTAAGGGCTGGACTAGCCTACGAGCAGTACTTC
TRBV7-3,TRBJ2-5,.,.,CASSSSDNQETQYF,TGTGCCAGCAGCTCCTCCGACAACCAAGAGACCCAGTACTTC
TRBV29-1,TRBJ2-7,once,.,CSVVCRLRGTGFYEQYF,TGCAGCGTGGTCTGTCGCTTAAGGGGGACCGGGTTCTACGAGCAGTACTTC
TRBV7-9,TRBJ2-7,.,.,CASSLAPQGGLQYF,TGTGCCAGCAGCTTGGCCCCCCAGGGGGGGCTCCAGTACTTC
TRBV5-1,TRBJ2-1,.,.,CASSLGGWIAEQFF,TGCGCCAGCAGCTTGGGGGGATGGATAGCTGAGCAGTTCTTC
TRBV7-7,TRBJ2-3,.,.,CASSPRRDGGTQYF,TGTGCCAGCAGCCCGCGCAGGGACGGAGGTACGCAGTATTTT
TRBV7-2,TRBJ1-3,.,.,CASSFGSQNGNTIYF,TGTGCCAGCAGCTTCGGGTCGCAGAATGGAAACACCATATATTTT
TRBV11-2,TRBJ1-1,.,.,CASSPWWQRRTEAFF,TGTGCCAGCAGCCCCTGGTGGCAGAGAAGAACTGAAGCTTTCTTT
TRBV7-2,TRBJ1-1,.,.,CASSLVGRNTEAFF,TGTGCCAGCAGCTTAGTCGGGCGGAACACTGAAGCTTTCTTT
TRBV6-5,TRBJ1-1,.,.,CASSYSGLDTEAFF,TGTGCCAGCAGTTATTCAGGGCTTGACACTGAAGCTTTCTTT